This TCR beta chain is drawn from a study of cytomegalovirus exposure and HLA in healthy donors. Study observations and caveats: Altogether, about 160 TCR beta chains were recorded as cytomegalovirus-associated. In an earlier analysis, productive rearrangement rates for most beta V segments clustered near 87% or 30%. It is likely that the observed cluster of highly shared sequence variants was a sequencing artifact.

It was with 60 Vbeta and 13 Jbeta primers that the PCR ran. Only in-frame clones appear in the TCRdb table, and some are missing; sequencing was by immunoSEQ multiplex PCR. This sample has roughly 130,000 clones, with over 65% found just once. V dropped 2 bases and J dropped 4 bases, with 11 bases sitting between them. This CDR3 comprises 14 residues. Germline loops: CDR1 MNHNS, CDR2 SASEGT. This clone has a handful of counts. As yet, its antigen is unknown. This clonotype was sampled from a woman aged 40 to 49 in good health and CMV-seropositive. Sample: PBMCs. This chain links TRBV6-1 with TRBJ1-1; possible D gene TRBD1, 6 bases. CDR3 nucleotide sequence: TGTGCCAGCAGTGAAAGGAGAGGGGGCACTGAAGCTTTCTTT. Protein sequence: CASSERRGGTEAFF.